The clone carrying this T cell receptor beta chain has ten or more counts. The source of the sample is a study of T-cell reconstitution after alpha-beta-depleted transplantation in children. Unique molecular identifiers were incorporated when the TCRbeta library was constructed. Each CDR3 protein gets one entry after TCRdb re-called the PCR reads with MiXCR. The repertoire holds about 230,000 distinct CDR3 sequences, with about a tenth as singletons. This specimen consisted of PBMCs, obtained before TCRalphabeta/CD19-depleted stem cell transplant. This TCR came from a child under three years old with acute myeloid leukemia, due to receive a stem cell transplant.

CDR3: CASSPPRGGETQYF. CDR3 coding DNA: TGTGCCAGCTCACCACCACGGGGCGGGGAGACCCAGTACTTC. The chain carries TRBV18 and TRBJ2-5; perhaps D is TRBD1 or TRBD2 (5 bases each). From germline, CDR1 is KGHSH and CDR2 LQKENI. The ends were cut back, 0 bases at V and 5 bases at J, with 10 bases in the middle. This CDR3 is 14 amino acids long.